These 12 T cell receptor beta chains share one sample of origin, sequenced in a study of naive and memory T cell subsets. The SP2 primer and nested alpha and beta constant region primers amplified ligated cDNA in four rounds. Each CDR3 protein is one row after TCRdb ran MiXCR on the 5' RACE reads. The sample holds approximately 52,000 distinct CDR3 sequences, around 5% seen once. TCR cDNA received a 3' ligated oligonucleotide that carried a UMI. The source of these receptors is a female donor in good health.

This clonotype was detected many times. CDR3 nucleotide sequence: TGCAGCGTTGAAGAGAAGGAGGGCATCGCCCACGAGCAGTACTTC. This translates into CSVEEKEGIAHEQYF. The rearrangement joins TRBV29-1 to TRBJ2-7; TRBD2 might be the D (6 bases). Deletions cut 0 bases from V and 5 bases from J, with 17 bases between. This CDR3 is built from 15 residues. Germline V gives CDR1 SQVTM, CDR2 ANQGSEA.

This clonotype was found many times. V and J are TRBV7-2 and TRBJ2-7, with 7 positions matching TRBD1. Trimming took 4 bases from V and 2 from J; bases not matched to a gene: 5. The CDR3 loop spans 14 amino acids. Germline values: CDR1 SGHTA, CDR2 FQGNSA. The CDR3 coding sequence is TGTGCCAGCAGCTATTCCGGGACAGCCTACGAGCAGTACTTC. It encodes CASSYSGTAYEQYF.

This clonotype was seen many times. This chain joins TRBV7-9 and TRBJ2-7; D is unclear. This CDR3 region has 13 residues. The V gene's germline CDR1 is SEHNR and CDR2 FQNEAQ (reference sequence). Deletions cut 1 base from V and 0 bases from J, with 4 bases between. CDR3 loop: CASSLGRSYEQYF. In DNA, the CDR3 is TGTGCCAGCAGCTTAGGTCGCTCCTACGAGCAGTACTTC.

This chain connects TRBV4-1 to TRBJ2-3; TRBD2 agrees at 7 bases. This CDR3 spans 16 amino acids. CDR1 and CDR2 (germline): MGHRA, YSYEKL. The trim removed 0 bases at V and 3 bases at J, leaving 6 bases unmatched. In nucleotides, the CDR3 is TGCGCCAGCAGCCAAGATGGTGCGGGAGCAACAGATACGCAGTATTTT. Translation: CASSQDGAGATDTQYF.

This clonotype was detected many times. V and J are TRBV3-1 and TRBJ2-5, with TRBD2 identical over 8 bases. This CDR3 spans 16 amino acids. Germline assignment: CDR1 LGHDT and CDR2 YNNKEL (reference sequence). Trimming removed 2 bases from V and 1 base from J; junction bases left unmatched: 6. In DNA, the CDR3 is TGTGCCAGCAGCCAAAGTCTACGGGGGGGCCAAGAGACCCAGTACTTC. Translation gives CASSQSLRGGQETQYF.

This clonotype appeared many times. The chain has TRBV29-1 and TRBJ2-2; D unresolved. Germline V gene data show CDR1 as SQVTM and CDR2 as ANQGSEA. CDR3 length: 11 amino acids. V was trimmed by 7 bases and J by 0 bases, leaving 3 bases between them. CDR3 residues: CSGSNTGELFF. The CDR3 DNA follows: TGCAGCGGTTCGAACACCGGGGAGCTGTTTTTT.

About this clonotype: One end of the junction fails to match germline, which may point to a read error. The chain carries TRBV20-1 and TRBJ1-2; D unclear. The CDR3 extends over 11 amino acids. Germline V gene lookup returns CDR1 DFQATT and CDR2 SNEGSKA (reference sequence). CDR3 sequence (DNA): TGCAGTGCCCAGGTCATGGATGGCGACACCTTC. It translates to CSAQVMDGDTF.

This clonotype was observed a few times. CDR3 amino acids: CASSQSVGAIGNEQFF. The DNA of the CDR3 is TGCGCCAGCAGCCAGTCCGTGGGAGCCATTGGGAATGAGCAGTTCTTC. The chain has TRBV5-1 and TRBJ2-1; possibly TRBD2 for D (5 bases). The CDR3 is made up of 16 amino acids. The germline V and J ends were trimmed by 4 bases and 7 bases, with 21 bases remaining between them. Germline loops: CDR1 SGHRS, CDR2 YFSETQ.

This clonotype was counted ten times or more. The chain links TRBV4-1 to TRBJ2-7; TRBD2 matches 11 bases. V lost 1 base, J lost 11 bases, and 10 bases stayed unmatched. CDR3 size: 15 residues. Germline CDR1 is MGHRA and CDR2 is YSYEKL. The CDR3, as DNA: TGCGCCAGCAGCCAAGTGGAGACTAGCGGGGCTTGGGAGTACTTC. Protein sequence: CASSQVETSGAWEYF.

At least ten counts were recorded for this clonotype. The chain has TRBV5-1 and TRBJ1-1; D is uncertain. Germline V gene data show CDR1 as SGHRS and CDR2 as YFSETQ. Trimming pared 0 bases from V and 1 base from J, leaving 7 bases between. The CDR3 spans 14 residues. CDR3 region: CASSLVAGNTEAFF. The CDR3 DNA is TGCGCCAGCAGCTTGGTGGCGGGGAACACTGAAGCTTTCTTT.

This clonotype was found many times. This chain connects TRBV4-2 to TRBJ2-7; D uncertain. V lost 4 bases to trimming and J lost 3 bases, with 7 bases between them. In germline, CDR1 is LGHNA, CDR2 YNFKEQ. The CDR3 loop spans 12 amino acids. The CDR3 protein is CASSRNSYEQYF. The DNA for the CDR3 is TGTGCCAGCAGCCGCAACAGCTACGAGCAGTACTTC.

This clonotype was recorded at least ten times. This rearrangement joins TRBV28 to TRBJ1-1, with D uncertain. CDR3 size: 11 residues. V was clipped by 5 bases and J by 12 bases, with 13 bases between them. CDR1 and CDR2 from the germline V gene are MDHEN and SYDVKM. The CDR3 DNA follows: TGTGCCAGCAGTGAAGAAGGGAGAACTTTCTTT. Its protein is CASSEEGRTFF. The variable domain in full, completed from reference TRBV28 and TRBJ1-1, reads DVKVTQSSRYLVKRTGEKVFLECVQDMDHENMFWYRQDPGLGLRLIYFSYDVKMKEKGDIPEGYSVSREKKERFSLILESASTNQTSMYLCASSEEGRTFFGQGTRLTVV.